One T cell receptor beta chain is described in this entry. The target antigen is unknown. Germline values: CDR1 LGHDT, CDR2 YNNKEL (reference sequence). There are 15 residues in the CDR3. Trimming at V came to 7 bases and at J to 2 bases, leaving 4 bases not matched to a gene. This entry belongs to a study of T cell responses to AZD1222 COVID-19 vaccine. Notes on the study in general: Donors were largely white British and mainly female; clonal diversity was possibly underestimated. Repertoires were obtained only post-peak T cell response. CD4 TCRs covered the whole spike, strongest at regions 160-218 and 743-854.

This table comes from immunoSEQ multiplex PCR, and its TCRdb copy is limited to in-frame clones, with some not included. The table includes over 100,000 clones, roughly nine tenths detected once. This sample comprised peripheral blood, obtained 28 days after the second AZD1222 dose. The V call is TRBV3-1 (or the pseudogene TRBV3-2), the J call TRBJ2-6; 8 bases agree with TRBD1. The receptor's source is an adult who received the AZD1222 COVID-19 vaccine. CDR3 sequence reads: CASMDRDAGANVLTF. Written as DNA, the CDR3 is TGTGCCAGCATGGACAGGGACGCTGGGGCCAACGTCCTGACTTTC.